What follows is one T cell receptor beta chain and its context. This specimen comes from a study of blood T cell repertoires in COVID-19. At the level of the study: The United States, Italy and Spain were the sources of the acute and convalescent COVID-19 samples. Nucleic acid was either cDNA or gDNA, and it came from T cells, B-cell-depleted T cells, or PBMCs.

Sequencing used immunoSEQ multiplex PCR; TCRdb keeps in-frame clones, though not all of them. This table has roughly 120,000 clones, over 80% appearing once. CDR1 is SNHLY and CDR2 is FYNNEI in the germline V gene. This CDR3 has 15 amino acids. The V end lost 4 bases, the J end lost 4 bases, and 14 bases lay between the germline ends. The V and J genes are TRBV2 and TRBJ1-3; D gene ambiguous. The TCR was taken from a man between 65 and 85 years old with acute or convalescent COVID-19. Sequences were obtained from peripheral blood. CDR3 in DNA: TGTGCCAGCAGTGCAGGAGGGCTGGGAGGAAACACCATATATTTT. It yields the protein CASSAGGLGGNTIYF.